A selection of T cell receptor beta chains follows, all from one sample in a study of blood T cell repertoires in COVID-19. Clones were read by immunoSEQ multiplex PCR, and TCRdb kept only the in-frame ones, dropping some. The repertoire has more than 100,000 clones, around 90% of them found once; the top ten carry roughly 18%. The sample consisted of peripheral blood. Source of these receptors: a woman older than 75 in a cohort sampled during active COVID-19. Each CDR3 is given with its conserved first and last residue. The D gene is left open where the match is weak. The size entry is marked missing in some rows and otherwise reads once, few, many or a size class.

clone size,J gene,V gene,CDR3 length,D gene,CDR3 protein,CDR3 DNA
-,TRBJ2-1,TRBV4-1,15,TRBD1,CASSQPRDRINEQFF,TGCGCCAGCAGCCAACCCCGGGACAGAATAAATGAGCAGTTCTTC
-,TRBJ1-3,TRBV6-5,16,TRBD1,CASSFSRTGSGNTIYF,TGTGCCAGCAGTTTCTCGCGGACAGGCTCTGGAAACACCATATATTTT
-,TRBJ2-1,TRBV6-4,12,-,CASEAYDGEQFF,TGTGCCAGCGAAGCGTACGACGGTGAGCAGTTCTTC
-,TRBJ2-5,TRBV24-1,14,-,CATSDRREQETQYF,TGTGCCACCAGTGATCGGAGGGAACAAGAGACCCAGTACTTC
-,TRBJ2-5,TRBV7-2,15,TRBD2,CASSWTSGSEETQYF,TGTGCCAGCAGCTGGACTAGCGGGAGCGAAGAGACCCAGTACTTC
once,TRBJ2-5,TRBV14,14,TRBD1,CASSPDRIVGTQYF,TGTGCCAGCAGCCCGGACAGGATAGTAGGGACCCAGTACTTC
once,TRBJ1-1,TRBV25-1,14,-,CASTPRDLGAEAFF,TGTGCCAGCACCCCGAGGGATTTGGGCGCTGAAGCTTTCTTT
-,TRBJ1-4,TRBV6-5,12,-,CASKGWAEKLFF,TGTGCCAGCAAAGGTTGGGCTGAAAAACTGTTTTTT
-,TRBJ2-1,TRBV19,16,-,CASSVGPAFSYNEQFF,TGTGCCAGTAGTGTAGGGCCCGCCTTCTCCTACAATGAGCAGTTCTTC
-,TRBJ2-2,TRBV7-2,15,-,CASSLARSGSGELFF,TGTGCCAGCAGCTTAGCCCGATCGGGGAGCGGGGAGCTGTTTTTT
once,TRBJ2-5,TRBV7-2,15,TRBD2,CASSSQRGGQETQYF,TGTGCCAGCAGCTCCCAGCGGGGGGGACAAGAGACCCAGTACTTC
-,TRBJ2-2,TRBV28,14,-,CASRWDTNTGELFF,TGTGCCAGCAGATGGGACACTAACACCGGGGAGCTGTTTTTT
-,TRBJ1-1,TRBV14,19,TRBD1,CASSQVAGQGAQMNTEAFF,TGTGCCAGCAGCCAAGTTGCTGGACAGGGGGCCCAAATGAACACTGAAGCTTTCTTT
-,TRBJ2-3,TRBV27,16,TRBD2,CASTQRVAGPTDTQYF,TGTGCCAGCACCCAGCGGGTAGCGGGTCCCACAGATACGCAGTATTTT
-,TRBJ1-3,TRBV19,14,-,CASITGNSGNTIYF,TGTGCCAGTATTACAGGCAACTCTGGAAACACCATATATTTT
-,TRBJ1-2,TRBV19,13,-,CASSISGNYGYTF,TGTGCCAGTAGTATTTCAGGAAACTATGGCTACACCTTC
few,TRBJ2-2,TRBV28,14,TRBD2,CATLRGLHTGELFF,TGTGCCACCTTGCGGGGGTTGCACACCGGGGAGCTGTTTTTT
-,TRBJ2-3,TRBV27,15,TRBD1,CASSFLDRGSDTQYF,TGTGCCAGCAGTTTCCTGGACAGGGGGTCGGATACGCAGTATTTT
-,TRBJ1-2,TRBV2,14,-,CASRYGDIDYGYTF,TGTGCCAGCAGGTACGGGGATATCGACTATGGCTACACCTTC
-,TRBJ2-5,TRBV19,14,-,CASSIGPGVETQYF,TGTGCCAGTAGTATAGGTCCAGGGGTAGAGACCCAGTACTTC
-,TRBJ2-5,TRBV18,15,TRBD1,CASSPPGGSRKTQYF,TGTGCCAGCTCACCCCCAGGGGGAAGTAGAAAGACCCAGTACTTC
-,TRBJ1-1,TRBV15,15,-,CATRRGLLENTEAFF,TGTGCCACCAGGAGGGGACTTTTAGAGAACACTGAAGCTTTCTTT
-,TRBJ2-2,TRBV9,15,-,CASSEGQGHTGELFF,TGTGCCAGCAGCGAGGGGCAGGGCCACACCGGGGAGCTGTTTTTT
-,TRBJ2-3,TRBV19,15,TRBD2,CASSKLAGGTDTQYF,TGTGCCAGTAGTAAATTAGCGGGAGGCACAGATACGCAGTATTTT
once,TRBJ2-7,TRBV7-9,13,-,CASSFKGAYEQYF,TGTGCCAGCAGCTTTAAGGGGGCCTACGAGCAGTACTTC
-,TRBJ2-1,TRBV11-3,13,-,CASSLSLYNEQFF,TGTGCCAGCAGCTTGTCGTTATACAATGAGCAGTTCTTC
-,TRBJ2-1,TRBV7-7,14,TRBD2,CASNGLAGDNEQFF,TGTGCTAGCAACGGACTAGCGGGAGATAATGAGCAGTTCTTC
-,TRBJ1-2,TRBV18,15,TRBD1,CASSPARTGEYGYTF,TGTGCCAGCTCACCAGCAAGGACAGGAGAATATGGCTACACCTTC
-,TRBJ1-5,TRBV6-5,13,-,CASSRQENQPQHF,TGTGCCAGCAGTCGACAGGAAAATCAGCCCCAGCATTTT
-,TRBJ2-7,TRBV24-1,17,TRBD1,CATTAGGYPASSYEQYF,TGTGCCACCACGGCAGGGGGTTATCCTGCCAGCTCCTACGAGCAGTACTTC
once,TRBJ1-2,TRBV3-1/TRBV3-2,12,-,CASSQERYGYTF,TGTGCCAGCAGCCAGGAGAGGTATGGCTACACCTTC
-,TRBJ1-1,TRBV3-1/TRBV3-2,15,-,CASSQESLGVTEAFF,TGTGCCAGCAGCCAAGAATCGCTAGGGGTCACTGAAGCTTTCTTT
-,TRBJ2-2,TRBV6-5,15,-,CASTYILGAGGELFF,TGTGCCAGCACGTACATCCTGGGCGCCGGCGGGGAGCTGTTTTTT
-,TRBJ1-6,TRBV5-1,17,TRBD1,CASSLGDRNLYNSPLHF,TGCGCCAGCAGCTTGGGGGACAGAAACCTCTATAATTCACCCCTCCACTTT
-,TRBJ2-4,TRBV23-1,14,-,CASQKTAAGNIQYF,TGCGCCAGCCAGAAAACAGCGGCAGGAAACATTCAGTACTTC
-,TRBJ2-4,TRBV10-1,14,TRBD1,CASSESGQKNIQYF,TGCGCCAGCAGTGAGTCGGGACAGAAAAACATTCAGTACTTC
-,TRBJ2-7,TRBV27,14,-,CASSFGGSSYEQYF,TGTGCCAGCAGTTTCGGGGGTTCCTCCTACGAGCAGTACTTC
-,TRBJ2-1,TRBV10-1,16,TRBD1,CASSETGQAIYNEQFF,TGCGCCAGCAGTGAGACGGGACAGGCGATTTACAATGAGCAGTTCTTC
few,TRBJ2-7,TRBV18,12,-,CASSRREFEQYF,TGTGCCAGCTCACGCCGGGAGTTCGAGCAGTACTTC
-,TRBJ2-2,TRBV2,15,TRBD1,CASTLDRVNTGELFF,TGTGCCAGCACCTTGGACAGGGTGAACACCGGGGAGCTGTTTTTT
-,TRBJ2-7,TRBV5-1,13,TRBD1,CASLGQGMNEQYF,TGCGCCAGCTTGGGACAGGGTATGAACGAGCAGTACTTC
-,TRBJ2-3,TRBV5-4,16,-,CASSLSSGSRADTQYF,TGTGCCAGCAGCCTGAGCTCGGGTTCTCGGGCAGATACGCAGTATTTT
-,TRBJ2-7,TRBV7-8,12,TRBD1,CASGKGQVEQYF,TGTGCCAGCGGAAAGGGACAGGTCGAGCAGTACTTC
-,TRBJ1-1,TRBV14,13,-,CASSLGRGTEAFF,TGTGCCAGCAGCCTCGGGAGAGGCACTGAAGCTTTCTTT
-,TRBJ2-1,TRBV24-1,15,-,CATSGGAFTNNEQFF,TGTGCCACCAGTGGTGGGGCCTTCACCAACAATGAGCAGTTCTTC